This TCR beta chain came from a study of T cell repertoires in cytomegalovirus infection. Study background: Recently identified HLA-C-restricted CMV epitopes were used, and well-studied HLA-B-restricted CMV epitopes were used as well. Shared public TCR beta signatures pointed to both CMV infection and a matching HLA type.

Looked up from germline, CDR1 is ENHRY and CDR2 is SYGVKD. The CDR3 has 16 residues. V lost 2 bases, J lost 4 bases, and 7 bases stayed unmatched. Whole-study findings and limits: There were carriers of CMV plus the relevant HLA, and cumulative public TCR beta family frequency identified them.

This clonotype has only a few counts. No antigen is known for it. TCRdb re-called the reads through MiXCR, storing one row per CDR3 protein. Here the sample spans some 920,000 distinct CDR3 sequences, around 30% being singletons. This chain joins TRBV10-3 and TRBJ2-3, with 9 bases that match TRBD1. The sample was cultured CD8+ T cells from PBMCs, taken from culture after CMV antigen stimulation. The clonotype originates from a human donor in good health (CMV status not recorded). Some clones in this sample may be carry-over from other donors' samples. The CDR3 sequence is CAISEPGQGIADTQYF. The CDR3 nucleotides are TGTGCCATCAGTGAGCCCGGACAGGGGATAGCAGATACGCAGTATTTT.